This record concerns one T cell receptor beta chain sequence. Its matching antigen is unknown. TCRdb's copy holds only in-frame clones and misses some; the assay was immunoSEQ multiplex PCR. The profile shows about 82,000 clones, over 65% of them singletons. Researchers took blood at baseline, on cycle 4 day 1, and on cycle 7 day 1. The data derive from a study of OX40 agonist ivuxolimab in advanced cancers. Overall study: An anti-OX40 (CD134) antibody with agonistic activity, ivuxolimab, was administered to patients.

Regarding the study as a whole: Patients with a partial response at 0.1-3.0 mg/kg had among the lowest clonal expansion.

The TCR was taken from an adult with an advanced solid tumor such as melanoma, head and neck, liver or kidney cancer. Here the sequenced sample was CD4+ or CD8+ T cells sorted from blood, taken in a trial of the OX40 agonist ivuxolimab.

CDR3 DNA: TGTGCCAGCAGCTTACACTGGGGTGAGCAGTTCTTC. Translating it yields CASSLHWGEQFF. The chain combines TRBV7-3 with TRBJ2-1; D is undetermined. The germline V gene encodes CDR1 SGHTA and CDR2 FQGTGA. The germline V and J ends were trimmed by 2 bases and 9 bases, with 8 bases remaining between them. This CDR3 region has 12 residues.